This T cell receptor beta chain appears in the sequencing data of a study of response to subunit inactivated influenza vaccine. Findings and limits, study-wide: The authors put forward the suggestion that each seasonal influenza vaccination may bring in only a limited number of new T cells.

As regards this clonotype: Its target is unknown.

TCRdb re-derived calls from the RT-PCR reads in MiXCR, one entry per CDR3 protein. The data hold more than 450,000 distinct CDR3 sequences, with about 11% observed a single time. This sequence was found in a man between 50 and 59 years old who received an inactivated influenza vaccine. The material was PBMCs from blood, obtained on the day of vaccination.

CDR3 sequence: CASSLSLASGEQYF. The CDR3 nucleotides read TGTGCCAGCAGCCTCTCCCTAGCATCGGGGGAGCAGTACTTC. This sequence joins TRBV7-8 and TRBJ2-7, with D possibly being TRBD2 (5 bases). V was pared by 5 bases and J by 7 bases, with 18 bases between. From germline, CDR1 is SGHVS and CDR2 FQNEAQ. The length of the CDR3 is 14 residues.